These T cell receptor beta chains were read from a single sample in a study of CD8 T cells in Susac syndrome. TCRdb itself ran the immunoSEQ multiplex PCR reads through MiXCR, one entry per CDR3 protein. The profile shows some 99,000 distinct CDR3 sequences, roughly 94% of them singletons. Material for sequencing was CD4+ T cells from PBMCs. The receptors here all came from a human donor with Susac syndrome. Each CDR3 is given without its conserved first and last residue. Each record gives: clone size, J gene, D gene, V gene, CDR3 protein. D genes are given only for firm matches. Clone size, where shown, is once, few, many, or a class for clones that have expanded.

size: -; J: TRBJ1-6; D: TRBD1; V: TRBV6-1; CDR3: ASSELGTGVSPLH
size: -; J: TRBJ1-2; D: -; V: TRBV12-3/TRBV12-4; CDR3: ASRRGGLYGYT
size: -; J: TRBJ1-2; D: TRBD1; V: TRBV15; CDR3: ATSPGTGKNYGYT
size: -; J: TRBJ2-3; D: -; V: TRBV29-1; CDR3: SVEDRGWGRHTATDTQY
size: -; J: TRBJ2-6; D: TRBD2; V: TRBV7-3; CDR3: ASSLSSGGSGANVLT
size: -; J: TRBJ1-1; D: -; V: TRBV20-1; CDR3: SAPRAMNTEAF
size: -; J: TRBJ2-1; D: -; V: TRBV30; CDR3: AWTLHGSSYNEQF
size: -; J: TRBJ1-4; D: -; V: TRBV20-1; CDR3: SARPGVGEKLF
size: -; J: TRBJ2-5; D: -; V: TRBV14; CDR3: ASSRELGLETQY
size: -; J: TRBJ2-5; D: -; V: TRBV13; CDR3: ASSLDGTPYNQETQY
size: once; J: TRBJ1-2; D: -; V: TRBV29-1; CDR3: SVEDQGGYT
size: few; J: TRBJ1-2; D: TRBD1; V: TRBV20-1; CDR3: SAPTGDYGYT
size: -; J: TRBJ2-5; D: -; V: TRBV20-1; CDR3: SAGETALGGTQY
size: -; J: TRBJ2-7; D: -; V: TRBV6-5; CDR3: ACRGAYEQY
size: -; J: TRBJ2-5; D: -; V: TRBV7-9; CDR3: ASSPESETQY
size: -; J: TRBJ1-5; D: -; V: TRBV30; CDR3: ASQTAGLNQPQH
size: -; J: TRBJ1-1; D: -; V: TRBV9; CDR3: ASSPPRSRAF
size: -; J: TRBJ1-3; D: -; V: TRBV20-1; CDR3: SASLEAGNTIY
size: once; J: TRBJ2-7; D: -; V: TRBV20-1; CDR3: SASRERYEQY
size: -; J: TRBJ1-6; D: -; V: TRBV30; CDR3: AWRFSADNSPLH
size: -; J: TRBJ2-3; D: -; V: TRBV12-3/TRBV12-4; CDR3: ASTGAPFTDTQY
size: -; J: TRBJ1-6; D: -; V: TRBV16; CDR3: ASKEGGNSPLH
size: -; J: TRBJ2-3; D: TRBD2; V: TRBV20-1; CDR3: SALTSGLADTQY
size: -; J: TRBJ2-1; D: -; V: TRBV28; CDR3: ASSLSPRAGRRYNEQF
size: -; J: TRBJ2-6; D: TRBD1; V: TRBV12-3/TRBV12-4; CDR3: ASRPDRGRDGANVLT
size: -; J: TRBJ2-2; D: TRBD1; V: TRBV29-1; CDR3: SVRQGANTGELF
size: -; J: TRBJ2-7; D: TRBD1; V: TRBV5-4; CDR3: ATSLRGGRYEQY
size: -; J: TRBJ1-2; D: -; V: TRBV16; CDR3: ASSQDIYGYT
size: once; J: TRBJ2-3; D: -; V: TRBV9; CDR3: ASSLSGAIDTQY
size: -; J: TRBJ2-1; D: -; V: TRBV29-1; CDR3: SVDGTDEGYNEQF
size: -; J: TRBJ2-7; D: TRBD2; V: TRBV4-3; CDR3: ASSQPGLGPSYEQY
size: -; J: TRBJ2-2; D: -; V: TRBV12-3/TRBV12-4; CDR3: ASRVGTGELF
size: once; J: TRBJ2-7; D: -; V: TRBV18; CDR3: ASSPSGSYEQY